Below are 29 T cell receptor beta chains sequenced from a single sample in a study of blood T cell repertoires in COVID-19. Here immunoSEQ multiplex PCR was the method, and the copy in TCRdb shows in-frame clones only, minus some. The sample has 55,000 to 80,000 clones; approximately 90% are singletons. Specimen: peripheral blood. These receptors originate from a human donor in a cohort sampled during active COVID-19.

This clone was detected only once. This rearrangement joins TRBV28 to TRBJ2-7, with D possibly matching TRBD1 (6 bases). The CDR3 covers 14 residues. Germline-derived CDR1 and CDR2 are MDHEN and SYDVKM. Trimming shortened V by 5 bases and J by 2 bases, and 13 bases separated the two germline ends. As DNA, the CDR3 is TGTGCCAGCAGTCAAACGGACAGAGCCTACGAGCAGTACTTC. This translates into CASSQTDRAYEQYF.

The chain employs TRBV6-5 and TRBJ2-7; D perhaps matches TRBD2 (5 bases). This CDR3 spans 15 amino acids. Trimming took off 6 bases at V and 1 base at J, with 16 bases between the two ends. Germline-derived CDR1 and CDR2 are MNHEY and SVGAGI. CDR3 loop: CASSRDYRRSYEQYF. For the CDR3, the DNA is TGTGCCAGCAGCCGCGACTACCGACGATCCTACGAGCAGTACTTC.

This chain links TRBV3-1 (or the pseudogene TRBV3-2) with TRBJ2-7; no firm D call. V lost 1 base and J lost 0, with 10 bases in between. The CDR3 contains 15 residues. Germline CDR1 and CDR2: LGHDT and YNNKEL (reference sequence). The CDR3 region is CASSQVTLSSYEQYF. CDR3 bases: TGTGCCAGCAGCCAAGTAACGCTGAGCTCCTACGAGCAGTACTTC.

The J gene is TRBJ2-7, the V gene TRBV13; TRBD2 aligns across 12 bases. V lost 3 bases and J lost 2; bases outside the gene matches: 11. The CDR3 covers 18 residues. The germline V gene encodes CDR1 PRHDT and CDR2 FYEKMQ (reference sequence). The CDR3 coding sequence is TGTGCCAGCAGCTTGGGACTGAAGACTAGCGGGAGCACCTACGAGCAGTACTTC. This gives the protein CASSLGLKTSGSTYEQYF. Full variable domain (outside the CDR3, taken from reference TRBV13 and TRBJ2-7): AAGVIQSPRHLIKEKRETATLKCYPIPRHDTVYWYQQGPGQDPQFLISFYEKMQSDKGSIPDRFSAQQFSDYHSELNMSSLELGDSALYFCASSLGLKTSGSTYEQYFGPGTRLTVT.

V is TRBV7-2 and J is TRBJ2-3; D call uncertain. The germline V and J ends were trimmed by 6 bases and 6 bases, with 13 bases remaining between them. This CDR3 region has 13 residues. In germline, CDR1 is SGHTA, CDR2 FQGNSA. CDR3 coding DNA: TGTGCCAGCAGTAAACTCGGGTCTGATACGCAGTATTTT. Its translation is CASSKLGSDTQYF.

The V gene is TRBV3-1 (or the pseudogene TRBV3-2), the J gene TRBJ1-5, with 10 bases that match TRBD1. The CDR3 is made up of 16 amino acids. Germline assignment: CDR1 LGHDT and CDR2 YNNKEL (reference sequence). V lost 5 bases, J lost 7 bases, and 11 bases stayed unmatched. Here the CDR3 DNA reads TGTGCCAGCAGCTCATCCGGGACAGGGGCCCCACAGCCCCAGCATTTT. Protein: CASSSSGTGAPQPQHF.

This sequence joins TRBV12-5 and TRBJ2-2; weak D call: TRBD2 (7 bases). This CDR3 is built from 15 residues. V gave up 2 bases and J gave up 4 bases, with 11 bases separating them. Germline assignment: CDR1 LGHNT and CDR2 FRNRAP. The CDR3 is CASGLMGGATGELFF. For the CDR3, the DNA is TGTGCTAGTGGTTTGATGGGGGGGGCCACCGGGGAGCTGTTTTTT.

The chain couples TRBV7-3 to TRBJ1-2; no firm D call. V shed 2 bases and J shed 7 bases, with 11 bases lying between them. Germline CDR1 and CDR2: SGHTA and FQGTGA. The CDR3 loop spans 13 amino acids. The CDR3 region has the DNA TGTGCCAGCAGCTTAGGACCAAGCGGTGGCTACACCTTC. Its protein product is CASSLGPSGGYTF.

This clone was seen once. The J gene is TRBJ2-1, the V gene TRBV28; 8 bases agree with TRBD2. J lost 6 bases, V lost 4 bases, and 11 bases had no gene match. The CDR3 has 16 residues. Germline assignment: CDR1 MDHEN and CDR2 SYDVKM. Here the CDR3 DNA reads TGTGCCAGCAGTTCGCTTGGAGCGGGAGTTAGCAATGAGCAGTTCTTC. It translates to CASSSLGAGVSNEQFF.

This chain links TRBV6-6 with TRBJ1-5, with TRBD1 identical over 8 bases. J lost 2 bases, V lost 4 bases, and 4 bases had no gene match. This CDR3 comprises 15 residues. CDR1 is MNHNY and CDR2 is SVGAGI in the germline V gene (reference sequence). The CDR3, as DNA: TGTGCCAGCAGTTCACCGACAGGGGGCAATCAGCCCCAGCATTTT. Protein: CASSSPTGGNQPQHF.

The chain is built from TRBV19 and TRBJ1-1; the match to TRBD1 covers 12 bases. The CDR3 consists of 15 residues. The germline V gene encodes CDR1 LNHDA and CDR2 SQIVND (reference sequence). V gave up 4 bases and J gave up 5 bases; unmatched junction bases: 5. CDR3 DNA sequence: TGTGCCAGTAGTACCGGGACAGGGGGCATGACTGAAGCTTTCTTT. It translates to CASSTGTGGMTEAFF. Complete variable domain (other parts from reference TRBV19 and TRBJ1-1): DGGITQSPKYLFRKEGQNVTLSCEQNLNHDAMYWYRQDPGQGLRLIYYSQIVNDFQKGDIAEGYSVSREKKESFPLTVTSAQKNPTAFYLCASSTGTGGMTEAFFGQGTRLTVV.

The genes are TRBV27 and TRBJ2-7, with 9 bases lining up with TRBD2. The CDR3 loop spans 16 amino acids. V was clipped by 6 bases and J by 3 bases; unmatched bases: 12. From germline, CDR1 is MNHEY and CDR2 SMNVEV (reference sequence). DNA for the CDR3: TGTGCCAGCAGCCCCTCGGGCGGGAGGGAACACTACGAGCAGTACTTC. This translates into CASSPSGGREHYEQYF.

Only a few counts were recorded for this clone. This chain connects TRBV5-4 to TRBJ2-7; the D is unclear. V gave up 0 bases and J gave up 0 bases, with 7 bases separating them. The CDR3 spans 14 residues. Germline assignment: CDR1 SGHNT and CDR2 YYREEE (reference sequence). DNA of the CDR3: TGTGCCAGCAGCTTGGACTTTGGCTCCTACGAGCAGTACTTC. It yields the protein CASSLDFGSYEQYF.

This chain joins TRBV28 and TRBJ2-7; TRBD2 aligns across 14 bases. The CDR3 spans 16 residues. V dropped 4 bases and J dropped 5; count of bases not matched to a gene: 7. CDR1 and CDR2 (germline): MDHEN, SYDVKM. CDR3 residues: CASSSSGLAGAHEQYF. As DNA, the CDR3 is TGTGCCAGCAGTTCCTCGGGACTAGCGGGAGCCCACGAGCAGTACTTC. The full variable domain, rest sourced from reference TRBV28 and TRBJ2-7, is DVKVTQSSRYLVKRTGEKVFLECVQDMDHENMFWYRQDPGLGLRLIYFSYDVKMKEKGDIPEGYSVSREKKERFSLILESASTNQTSMYLCASSSSGLAGAHEQYFGPGTRLTVT.

The V call is TRBV28, the J call TRBJ2-4, with 11 bases fitting TRBD2. This CDR3 region has 16 residues. Losses at the gene ends were 5 bases for V and 6 bases for J; bases not matched to a gene: 9. Germline V gene sequence: CDR1 MDHEN, CDR2 SYDVKM. CDR3 loop: CASSPKLAGGRNIQYF. DNA for the CDR3: TGTGCCAGCAGTCCCAAGCTAGCGGGAGGTAGAAACATTCAGTACTTC.

This chain connects TRBV28 to TRBJ1-2, with 12 bases aligning to TRBD1. The V segment lost 7 bases and the J segment 9 bases; nucleotides outside the gene matches: 9. The germline gives CDR1 MDHEN, CDR2 SYDVKM. This CDR3 region has 14 residues. For the CDR3, the DNA is TGTGCCAGCAAACCGGGACAGGGGGCGCATCGCTACACCTTC. It is translated as CASKPGQGAHRYTF.

The V gene is TRBV7-3, the J gene TRBJ2-7, with D maybe TRBD1 (6 bases). This CDR3 has 15 residues. Germline V CDR1 and CDR2: SGHTA, FQGTGA. The V and J ends lost 1 base and 5 bases respectively, with 15 bases between them. The CDR3 region is CASSLIGGLNDEQYF. The CDR3 coding sequence is TGTGCCAGCAGCTTAATTGGGGGCCTCAATGACGAGCAGTACTTC. Full variable domain (outside the CDR3, taken from reference TRBV7-3 and TRBJ2-7): GAGVSQTPSNKVTEKGKYVELRCDPISGHTALYWYRQSLGQGPEFLIYFQGTGAADDSGLPNDRFFAVRPEGSVSTLKIQRTERGDSAVYLCASSLIGGLNDEQYFGPGTRLTVT.

The chain couples TRBV28 to TRBJ1-5; D perhaps matches TRBD1 (6 bases). The CDR3 totals 12 residues. The ends were cut back, 8 bases at V and 4 bases at J, with 9 bases in the middle. CDR1 and CDR2 from the germline V gene are MDHEN and SYDVKM. In nucleotides, the CDR3 is TGTGCCAGCCGCAGGGGTAATCAGCCCCAGCATTTT. It specifies CASRRGNQPQHF.

The gene calls are TRBV19 and TRBJ1-3; 10 bases map to TRBD1. V was clipped by 5 bases and J by 4 bases; unmatched bases: 8. CDR1 is LNHDA, CDR2 SQIVND, per germline (reference sequence). The CDR3 sequence is 16 residues long. The CDR3 nucleotides read TGTGCCAGTAGTTTTACGGGACAGGGGTTCGGAAACACCATATATTTT. Translated, it gives CASSFTGQGFGNTIYF. Full variable domain (missing parts from reference TRBV19 and TRBJ1-3): DGGITQSPKYLFRKEGQNVTLSCEQNLNHDAMYWYRQDPGQGLRLIYYSQIVNDFQKGDIAEGYSVSREKKESFPLTVTSAQKNPTAFYLCASSFTGQGFGNTIYFGEGSWLTVV.

This sequence joins TRBV5-1 and TRBJ2-1, with TRBD2 identical over 10 bases. The CDR3 has 17 amino acids. Germline values: CDR1 SGHRS, CDR2 YFSETQ. Trimming at V came to 0 bases and at J to 2 bases, leaving 5 bases not matched to a gene. CDR3 in amino acids: CASSLATSGLTYNEQFF. The CDR3 coding sequence is TGCGCCAGCAGCTTGGCGACTAGCGGGCTTACCTACAATGAGCAGTTCTTC.

This clone has a single count. The chain couples TRBV4-3 to TRBJ2-3; 7 nucleotides line up with TRBD2. V shed 1 base and J 2 bases; nucleotides not matched to a gene: 9. The CDR3 is made up of 17 amino acids. Germline V gives CDR1 LGHNA, CDR2 YSLEER. CDR3 protein: CASSQGGGSGFTDTQYF. The DNA for the CDR3 is TGCGCCAGCAGCCAAGGGGGGGGGAGCGGGTTCACAGATACGCAGTATTTT.

This sequence joins TRBV18 and TRBJ2-1; 7 nucleotides agree with TRBD2. The V gene's germline CDR1 is KGHSH and CDR2 LQKENI. The CDR3 has 16 amino acids. With 2 bases clipped from V and 1 base from J, the junction kept 5 bases outside the gene matches. The CDR3 sequence: CASSPGGGLSYNEQFF. DNA for the CDR3: TGTGCCAGCTCACCAGGGGGGGGGTTGTCCTACAATGAGCAGTTCTTC.

The V gene is TRBV7-9, the J gene TRBJ2-1; a possible D gene is TRBD2 (6 bases). Germline V gene data show CDR1 as SEHNR and CDR2 as FQNEAQ (reference sequence). V shed 1 base and J shed 15 bases, with 13 bases lying between them. The CDR3 has 12 amino acids. As DNA, the CDR3 is TGTGCCAGCAGCTTAGGGGAGGAAAAAGCGTTCTTC. It codes for CASSLGEEKAFF.

This clone has a single count. The chain joins TRBV27 to TRBJ2-7; perhaps TRBD2 as D (6 bases). Germline V CDR1 and CDR2: MNHEY, SMNVEV (reference sequence). The V gene lost 5 bases and the J gene lost 0 bases, with 14 bases spanning the gap. There are 15 residues in the CDR3. The CDR3 nucleotides are TGTGCCAGCAGTGTCATAGGGCGGGACTCCTACGAGCAGTACTTC. Its protein is CASSVIGRDSYEQYF.

J is TRBJ1-6 and V is TRBV3-1 (or the pseudogene TRBV3-2); 7 nucleotides line up with TRBD1. CDR1 is LGHDT, CDR2 YNNKEL, per germline (reference sequence). CDR3 length: 15 amino acids. With V trimmed by 4 bases and J by 7 bases, 7 bases remained unmatched. This chain's CDR3 is CASSPQGGRNSPLHF. The CDR3 bases are TGTGCCAGCAGCCCCCAGGGGGGTCGGAATTCACCCCTCCACTTT.

The chain has TRBV29-1 and TRBJ2-7; possibly TRBD2 for D (5 bases). Trimming cost V 7 bases and J 1 base, with 17 bases left between them. The germline V gene has CDR1 SQVTM and CDR2 ANQGSEA. The CDR3 is 14 amino acids. CDR3 in DNA: TGCAGCGGATCAGGACGGGAAGGGTCCTACGAGCAGTACTTC. This encodes CSGSGREGSYEQYF.

The rearrangement uses TRBV19 and TRBJ1-2, with a tentative D call TRBD1 (5 bases). The ends were cut back, 1 base at V and 3 bases at J, with 9 bases in the middle. CDR3 length equals 14 residues. CDR1 is LNHDA and CDR2 is SQIVND in the germline V gene (reference sequence). CDR3 in DNA: TGTGCCAGTAGTATAGGGGACTCCTACTATGGCTACACCTTC. Translation gives CASSIGDSYYGYTF. The variable domain in full, with the rest retrieved from reference TRBV19 and TRBJ1-2, is DGGITQSPKYLFRKEGQNVTLSCEQNLNHDAMYWYRQDPGQGLRLIYYSQIVNDFQKGDIAEGYSVSREKKESFPLTVTSAQKNPTAFYLCASSIGDSYYGYTFGSGTRLTVV.

V is TRBV24-1 and J is TRBJ2-7, with D possibly being TRBD2 (6 bases). Germline loops: CDR1 KGHDR, CDR2 SFDVKD. This CDR3 has 13 residues. V dropped 3 bases and J dropped 3 bases, with 8 bases sitting between them. CDR3 region: CATSDPTSYEQYF. The CDR3 DNA is TGTGCCACCAGTGATCCGACTAGCTACGAGCAGTACTTC.

The chain couples TRBV10-3 to TRBJ2-7; 10 bases are a match to TRBD1. Germline V CDR1 and CDR2: ENHRY, SYGVKD. Losses at the gene ends were 7 bases for V and 1 base for J; bases not matched to a gene: 7. The length of the CDR3 is 15 residues. CDR3 DNA: TGTGCCATCACCATCCGGGACAGGGGTTCCTACGAGCAGTACTTC. Protein product: CAITIRDRGSYEQYF.